Following are 8 T cell receptor beta chains from one sample sequenced in a study of blood T cell repertoires in COVID-19. Profiling relied on immunoSEQ multiplex PCR, and the TCRdb table lists in-frame clones only, not all of them. Of 50,000 to 80,000 clones listed, 85% to 90% were seen once; the top ten hold roughly 1.4%. The sequenced sample consisted of peripheral blood. The receptors derive from a man aged 55-75 years with acute or convalescent COVID-19.

This clone has just one count. This chain links TRBV5-1 with TRBJ1-2; possible D gene TRBD1, 6 bases. This CDR3 is 13 amino acids long. The V gene's germline CDR1 is SGHRS and CDR2 YFSETQ. The V and J ends lost 7 bases and 6 bases respectively, with 16 bases between them. The CDR3 reads CASQPVRGNGYTF. In DNA form, the CDR3 reads TGCGCCAGCCAACCTGTGAGGGGGAATGGCTACACCTTC.

The rearrangement links TRBV19 to TRBJ2-3; D gene ambiguous. Germline lookup yields CDR1 LNHDA and CDR2 SQIVND (reference sequence). V lost 6 bases, J lost 5 bases, and 6 bases lay in between. The CDR3 extends over 11 amino acids. The CDR3 protein is CASRTQDTQYF. In DNA form, the CDR3 reads TGTGCCAGTAGGACACAAGATACGCAGTATTTT.

The chain carries TRBV2 and TRBJ2-1; a weak D match, TRBD2 (5 bases). Between the trimmed V and J ends, which lost 0 bases and 7 bases, there was a span of 10 bases. The CDR3 is 14 residues long. Germline lookup yields CDR1 SNHLY and CDR2 FYNNEI. CDR3 sequence: CASSEAGVANEQFF. The CDR3 nucleotides are TGTGCCAGCAGTGAAGCCGGGGTTGCGAATGAGCAGTTCTTC.

The chain couples TRBV6-5 to TRBJ1-1, with D uncertain. CDR3 length: 14 residues. Germline V lookup: CDR1 MNHEY, CDR2 SVGAGI. Between the trimmed V and J ends, which lost 8 bases and 4 bases, there was a span of 17 bases. CDR3 sequence (DNA): TGTGCCAGCGTCTTTGAGGGCTCGGCCACTGAAGCTTTCTTT. Protein: CASVFEGSATEAFF.

This clone was found once. The chain recombines TRBV6-4 with TRBJ2-3; 8 bases fit TRBD2. The CDR3 totals 16 residues. Trimming at V came to 6 bases and at J to 1 base, leaving 9 bases not matched to a gene. Germline V gives CDR1 MRHNA, CDR2 SNTAGT. The CDR3 region has the DNA TGTGCCAGCAGCCCACTAGCGGTCGGGGGCACAGATACGCAGTATTTT. It translates to CASSPLAVGGTDTQYF.

The genes are TRBV28 and TRBJ1-1, with TRBD1 as a possible D gene (6 bases). Germline assignment: CDR1 MDHEN and CDR2 SYDVKM. The CDR3 covers 14 residues. V lost 6 bases and J 4 bases, leaving 15 bases between the germline ends. The CDR3 loop reads CASRRGGLSTEAFF. The CDR3 DNA reads TGTGCCAGCAGGAGGGGGGGGCTGAGCACTGAAGCTTTCTTT.

The gene calls are TRBV5-1 and TRBJ1-2; D gene uncertain. CDR1 is SGHRS and CDR2 is YFSETQ in the germline V gene. The CDR3 runs 14 residues. V shed 0 bases and J shed 4 bases, with 10 bases lying between them. CDR3 sequence: CASSLGGSGYGYTF. DNA for the CDR3: TGCGCCAGCAGCTTGGGCGGCAGTGGCTATGGCTACACCTTC.

The rearrangement links TRBV13 to TRBJ1-1; perhaps TRBD1 as D (5 bases). V shed 2 bases and J shed 7 bases, with 11 bases lying between them. The length of the CDR3 is 13 residues. Germline values: CDR1 PRHDT, CDR2 FYEKMQ (reference sequence). The CDR3 nucleotides read TGTGCCAGCAGCTTATTAGGGGTGCGTGAAGCTTTCTTT. Translated, it gives CASSLLGVREAFF. Based on the CDR3 plus reference TRBV13 and TRBJ1-1, the full variable domain is AAGVIQSPRHLIKEKRETATLKCYPIPRHDTVYWYQQGPGQDPQFLISFYEKMQSDKGSIPDRFSAQQFSDYHSELNMSSLELGDSALYFCASSLLGVREAFFGQGTRLTVV.